These T cell receptor beta chains were read from a single sample in a study of siplizumab effects on memory and regulatory T cells. Clones were read by immunoSEQ multiplex PCR, and TCRdb kept only the in-frame ones, dropping some. The sample shows about 2,700 clones, less than 80% of them seen only once. The sequenced material came from TEMRA CD8+ T cells sorted from blood. The source of these receptors is a human donor in good health. The CDR3 runs from the conserved cysteine through the conserved F or W. The D gene is left open where the match is weak. Where a row states a size, it is once, few, many or the class of an expanded clone; other rows omit it.

>NA|TRBV4-1|few|TRBJ1-2
TGCGCCAGCAGCCAATACCCTGCAGGGGCGAGCTATGGCTACACCTTC
CASSQYPAGASYGYTF
>NA|TRBV15|NA|TRBJ2-5
TGTGCCACCAGCAGGTGGGGGGCAGAAGAGACCCAGTACTTC
CATSRWGAEETQYF
>NA|TRBV11-2|few|TRBJ2-7
TGTGCCAGCAGCTTGTTCCCGGGACATATCTACGAGCAGTACTTC
CASSLFPGHIYEQYF
>TRBD2|TRBV2|NA|TRBJ2-7
TGTGCCAGCTCCGGGACTAGCGGCTCCTACGAGCAGTACTTC
CASSGTSGSYEQYF
>TRBD1|TRBV28|once|TRBJ2-3
TGTGCCAGCAGTCTAACTCCGGGACAGGAGGACCCCGCAGATACGCAGTATTTT
CASSLTPGQEDPADTQYF
>NA|TRBV6-5|NA|TRBJ1-2
TGTGCCAGCAGCTTAACAGGGCCCTATGGCTACACCTTC
CASSLTGPYGYTF
>NA|TRBV5-1|NA|TRBJ2-5
TGCGCCAGCAGCTTCTCTATTCTTACAGGGTTCAGAGGGGAGGAGACCCAGTACTTC
CASSFSILTGFRGEETQYF
>TRBD1|TRBV7-2|NA|TRBJ1-2
TGTGCCAGCAGCTTAGCGACAGGGGTCTATGGCTACACCTTC
CASSLATGVYGYTF
>NA|TRBV4-2|NA|TRBJ2-7
TGTGCCAGCAGCTCGGGGGGCTCAAGCTCCTACGAGCAGTACTTC
CASSSGGSSSYEQYF
>NA|TRBV25-1|NA|TRBJ2-5
TGTGCCAGCAGCAGGGAACTCAAAGAGACCCAGTACTTC
CASSRELKETQYF
>NA|TRBV13|medium-sized|TRBJ1-2
TGTGCCAGCAGCTTAGAGGGACACTATGGCTACACCTTC
CASSLEGHYGYTF
>NA|TRBV19|NA|TRBJ2-3
TGTGCCAGTAGTATAGGGTGGCTAGCCCTAAAAGCAGATACGCAGTATTTT
CASSIGWLALKADTQYF
>NA|TRBV6-6|NA|TRBJ2-1
TGTGCCAGCAGTTACGGGCGAGAGCAGTTCTTC
CASSYGREQFF
>NA|TRBV5-1|NA|TRBJ2-5
TGCGCCAGCAGCTTGGCCGGGACCGGGCAAGAGACCCAGTACTTC
CASSLAGTGQETQYF
>NA|TRBV10-3|hyperexpanded|TRBJ1-5
TGTGCCATCAGTGCCTCTTTTCTCGGTAGCAATCAGCCCCAGCATTTT
CAISASFLGSNQPQHF
>TRBD1|TRBV2|few|TRBJ1-6
TGTGCCAGCAGTCGGGCGGGACAGGGCAATTCACCCCTCCACTTT
CASSRAGQGNSPLHF
>TRBD1|TRBV11-1|NA|TRBJ2-3
TGTGCCAGCAGGATCCGGACAGGGGAGTCAGATACGCAGTATTTT
CASRIRTGESDTQYF
>TRBD1|TRBV5-1|few|TRBJ1-2
TGCGCCAGCAGCCGGCAGGGGGCGGTCCGTGGCTACACCTTC
CASSRQGAVRGYTF
>TRBD1|TRBV10-3|NA|TRBJ2-2
TGTGCCATCAGTGAGACTTTAACAGGGGGCGAATCAAGGACCGGGGAGCTGTTTTTT
CAISETLTGGESRTGELFF
>NA|TRBV5-1|few|TRBJ2-3
TGCGCCAGCAGCGTCCGCTCCAGCTCGGGGAACACAGATACGCAGTATTTT
CASSVRSSSGNTDTQYF
>TRBD1|TRBV7-2|NA|TRBJ2-1
TGTGCCAGCAGCGCCTACAGGGGGCTCCGCAATGAGCAGTTCTTC
CASSAYRGLRNEQFF
>NA|TRBV12-5|NA|TRBJ1-2
TGTGCTAGCTTCAAGAGGGGCTTTTATGGCTACACCTTC
CASFKRGFYGYTF
>NA|TRBV6-1|NA|TRBJ2-6
TGTGCCAGCAGTGGCTTAGCCTCTATGCCAAAGTCGGGCCAACGTCTGACTTTC
CASSGLASMPKSGQRLTF
>NA|TRBV19|NA|TRBJ1-5
TGTGCCAGTAGTCCCCTAGACTGGGGCGGTCAGCCCCAGCATTTT
CASSPLDWGGQPQHF
>TRBD2|TRBV13|once|TRBJ2-3
TGTGCCAGCAGCTTAGACGAGCGGGGGCCCGGAGTCGATACGCAGTATTTT
CASSLDERGPGVDTQYF
>NA|TRBV5-1|medium-sized|TRBJ1-1
TGCGCCAGCAGCTGGGGGATAGGGTTCGATTGGGACACTGAAGCTTTCTTT
CASSWGIGFDWDTEAFF
>TRBD1|TRBV19|few|TRBJ1-2
TGTGCCAGTAGTAGTGACAGGGGGCGGAACTATGGCTACACCTTC
CASSSDRGRNYGYTF
>TRBD2|TRBV9|NA|TRBJ2-3
TGTGCCAGCAGCGTAGTCTCTAGCGGGAGTGGGAGCACAGATACGCAGTATTTT
CASSVVSSGSGSTDTQYF
>TRBD2|TRBV4-1|medium-sized|TRBJ2-5
TGCGCCAGCAGACTGACTAGCGGGGAGGAGACCCAGTACTTC
CASRLTSGEETQYF
>NA|TRBV10-2|medium-sized|TRBJ1-4
TGCGCCAGCAGTGAAGCAGGGGAGGTTGAAAAACTGTTTTTT
CASSEAGEVEKLFF
>NA|TRBV7-9|NA|TRBJ1-1
TGTGCCAGCAGCCGCCGGATCGGGGCGGGTGACACTGAAGCTTTCTTT
CASSRRIGAGDTEAFF
>TRBD2|TRBV27|NA|TRBJ2-2
TGTGCCAGCAGTTTATGGGGACTAGCGGGCCCGAGGACCGGGGAGCTGTTTTTT
CASSLWGLAGPRTGELFF
>NA|TRBV11-2|NA|TRBJ2-1
TGTGCCAGCAGCTCAATTAGCCCCCTGGCGGAGCAGTTCTTC
CASSSISPLAEQFF
>NA|TRBV7-8|NA|TRBJ2-7
TGTGCCAGCAGCCCGCTCCGTTACGAGCAGTACTTC
CASSPLRYEQYF
>TRBD1|TRBV5-8|NA|TRBJ2-7
TGTGCCAGCAGCCTTGTTCAGGGGGCCCCCTTCTCCTACGAGCAGTACTTC
CASSLVQGAPFSYEQYF
>TRBD1|TRBV9|NA|TRBJ2-7
TGTGCCAGCAGCCTAACGGACAGGTCCTCCTACGAGCAGTACTTC
CASSLTDRSSYEQYF
>NA|TRBV16|NA|TRBJ2-7
TGTGCCAGCAGCCTGACGATGACCTACGAGCAGTACTTC
CASSLTMTYEQYF